A selection of T cell receptor beta chains follows, all from one sample in a study of control samples from healthy donors and cancer patients. TCRdb keeps only in-frame clones here, not all; method: immunoSEQ multiplex PCR. The sample lists 120,000 or so clones; roughly 90% were seen once. The sequencing input was blood. These receptors were collected from a man aged 18 to 35 in good health. CDR3s leave out the opening cysteine and the closing phenylalanine or tryptophan. The size of a clone is reported for some rows only, either as once, few or many, or as a class for expanded clones.

CDR3	size	V
ASSLAKQGALH	.	TRBV5-4
SADRGTEAF	.	TRBV20-1
ASSEGPPQQGASNYGYT	.	TRBV5-6
ASSQGWETQY	.	TRBV7-9
ASSDWGLSYEQY	.	TRBV6-1
ASSPTGGPEAF	.	TRBV4-1
ASKTSGSQPQH	.	TRBV19
ASRHTDRAYGYT	few	TRBV3-1/TRBV3-2
ASSTGQGARYLTF	.	TRBV7-8
ASSLVGSHVYNEQF	.	TRBV5-1
SVEPSGISYNEQF	.	TRBV29-1
ASSPVSPASGANVLT	once	TRBV4-1
ASSVVSSTEAF	once	TRBV9
ASSISSRRHLAKNIQY	.	TRBV19
ASSPPGGLGQPQH	.	TRBV18
ASSPYSSTDTQY	.	TRBV6-5
ASSSVAGGNTDTQY	.	TRBV11-2
ASSLTHRDGGRYT	.	TRBV7-3
ASSPTRRGEQY	few	TRBV27
ASRPYRDDYGYT	.	TRBV19
ASTLQTGGGYT	.	TRBV7-2
ASSLVDEKLF	.	TRBV7-8
ASSFVGNQPQH	.	TRBV7-9
ASSFLPGQETQY	.	TRBV5-6
ASSEGGAYEQF	.	TRBV3-1/TRBV3-2
ASSPTGVSTDTQY	.	TRBV5-1
ASSPDRIGYT	.	TRBV12-3/TRBV12-4
SVETGEDYGYT	.	TRBV29-1
ANSPGDGTDTQY	.	TRBV6-4
ASSRRDSNTEAF	.	TRBV7-8
ASSGRAGSYSGNTIY	.	TRBV6-1
ASSLGRWGGTDTQY	once	TRBV11-2
ASSPTGVLDEQY	.	TRBV11-2
ASSQAGRNYGYT	.	TRBV4-1
ASSPYTVNTEAF	few	TRBV7-8
ASSLIQETQY	.	TRBV11-2
ASSPLLVFNEQF	.	TRBV9
ASRNTGGDTGELF	once	TRBV7-3
ASSLAPGSDGNTIY	.	TRBV7-9
ASSVRGGTNTGELF	.	TRBV6-1
ASSGHILPTDTQY	.	TRBV5-4
ASSPKRTAGLSYNEQF	once	TRBV19
ASREVTGELF	.	TRBV5-1
ASRLEHATQPQH	.	TRBV2
ASSQVTTSGGWNTGELF	.	TRBV4-2
ASGGQVQSTDTQY	.	TRBV2